Listed below are T cell receptor beta chains from one sample, sequenced in a study of cytomegalovirus exposure and HLA in healthy donors. Data came from immunoSEQ multiplex PCR; TCRdb stores just in-frame clones and leaves some out. The sample records around 200,000 clones, around 88% being singletons. The sequenced sample was PBMCs. The origin of the receptors is a woman aged 25 to 45 in good health and CMV-seronegative. Each CDR3 is given with its conserved first and last residue. The D gene is left open where the match is weak. For some rows the clone size is stated as once, few or many, or as a class when expanded; others skip it.

TRBV6-6,TRBD1,TRBJ1-2,-,TGTGCCAGCAGTTACGAGGGGGCGAACTATGGCTACACCTTC,CASSYEGANYGYTF
TRBV4-1,-,TRBJ2-7,-,TGCGCCAGCAGCCAAGCCCCCGGTGGCGGAGGAGGGGACTACGAGCAGTACTTC,CASSQAPGGGGGDYEQYF
TRBV7-3,TRBD1,TRBJ2-3,few,TGTGCCAGCAGCTTGGACAGGGACGATACGCAGTATTTT,CASSLDRDDTQYF
TRBV25-1,-,TRBJ1-1,few,TGTGCCAGCCCCACGCCGCGGCGTACTGAAGCTTTCTTT,CASPTPRRTEAFF
TRBV27,TRBD1,TRBJ2-7,-,TGTGCCAGCAGTGCGTCCCGGGACAGAGCCTACGAGCAGTACTTC,CASSASRDRAYEQYF
TRBV19,-,TRBJ1-1,once,TGTGCCAGTAGTATGAGACAGCTCACTGAAGCTTTCTTT,CASSMRQLTEAFF
TRBV7-9,TRBD2,TRBJ2-1,-,TGTGCCAGCAGTGTAGCGGGACTGACCTACAATGAGCAGTTCTTC,CASSVAGLTYNEQFF
TRBV21-1,-,TRBJ2-7,once,TGTGCCAGCAGCAACACCGCTAACCGGACAGGGGGCAATTCCTACGAGCAGTACTTC,CASSNTANRTGGNSYEQYF
TRBV7-9,TRBD2,TRBJ2-7,-,TGTGCCAGCAGCCCCCTGCCCGGACTAGCTTCGGCCTACGAGCAGTACTTC,CASSPLPGLASAYEQYF
TRBV10-3,TRBD1,TRBJ1-5,-,TGTGCCATCAGGGGACAGGATAGCAATCAGCCCCAGCATTTT,CAIRGQDSNQPQHF
TRBV5-6,TRBD1,TRBJ2-3,-,TGTGCCAGCAGCAGTGACCGGGACAGTAGCACAGATACGCAGTATTTT,CASSSDRDSSTDTQYF
TRBV6-6,TRBD1,TRBJ1-4,-,TGTGCCAGCAGGACAGGGGATCCTGAAAAACTGTTTTTT,CASRTGDPEKLFF
TRBV5-1,-,TRBJ1-1,-,TGCGCCAGCAGCCCCGAGGGACTAAACACTGAAGCTTTCTTT,CASSPEGLNTEAFF
TRBV2,-,TRBJ2-7,-,TGTGCCAGCAGTTTGGAGTCCCAAGAGGACAGAGCCTACGAGCAGTACTTC,CASSLESQEDRAYEQYF
TRBV28,TRBD1,TRBJ2-7,-,TGTGCCAGCAGTCTAACAGGGGTCAACGAGCAGTACTTC,CASSLTGVNEQYF
TRBV5-4,-,TRBJ2-7,-,TGTGCCAGCAGGGAGTGGGAGACCGCCTACGAGCAGTACTTC,CASREWETAYEQYF
TRBV2,TRBD1,TRBJ2-5,-,TGTGCCAGCAGCAGCCTACAGGGGGAGACCCAGTACTTC,CASSSLQGETQYF
TRBV9,TRBD2,TRBJ2-1,-,TGTGCCAGCAGCCAGGTTGGTCGGGGAGGGTCCGAGGAGCAGTTCTTC,CASSQVGRGGSEEQFF
TRBV27,-,TRBJ2-1,-,TGTGCCAGCAGTCTACCTAGCTATGAGCAGTTCTTC,CASSLPSYEQFF
TRBV5-5,TRBD2,TRBJ2-1,-,TGTGCCAGCAGCTTGTTGTTCGCGGGAGGGCAAGGTGAGCAGTTCTTC,CASSLLFAGGQGEQFF
TRBV28,-,TRBJ2-7,-,TGTGCCAGCAGTTTTTACAGGGAATGGTACGAGCAGTACTTC,CASSFYREWYEQYF
TRBV5-1,-,TRBJ1-1,-,TGCGCCAGCAGCCCAGGGGCCATGAACACTGAAGCTTTCTTT,CASSPGAMNTEAFF
TRBV5-8,-,TRBJ2-6,-,TGTGCCAGCAGCTTGGCGACAGGAAGCGCTGGGGCCAACGTCCTGACTTTC,CASSLATGSAGANVLTF
TRBV19,TRBD1,TRBJ2-7,few,TGTGCCAGCTACCGATCCGGGACAGGGGGCTACTTCCACTCCTACGAGCAGTACTTC,CASYRSGTGGYFHSYEQYF
TRBV2,-,TRBJ1-1,-,TGTGCCAGCAGTGCGGGGGGCGAGAGCACTGAAGCTTTCTTT,CASSAGGESTEAFF
TRBV27,TRBD2,TRBJ2-2,-,TGTGCCAGCAGCTACCTAGCGGGAGTCACCGGGGAGCTGTTTTTT,CASSYLAGVTGELFF
TRBV7-6,TRBD2,TRBJ2-1,-,TGTGCCAGCAGCTTAGTGGTAGCGGGAGGGTACAATGAGCAGTTCTTC,CASSLVVAGGYNEQFF
TRBV7-9,-,TRBJ2-7,few,TGTGCCAGCAGCTTTCAGGGGCCCTCCCTTGCCGAGCAGTACTTC,CASSFQGPSLAEQYF
TRBV10-1,TRBD1,TRBJ1-2,-,TGCGCCAGCAGTGAGGCGACAGGGCGAGGCTACACCTTC,CASSEATGRGYTF
TRBV5-6,-,TRBJ1-1,-,TGTGCCAGCAGCTTGGGAATGTTCTCAAGAGGGGCTTTCTTT,CASSLGMFSRGAFF
TRBV7-8,-,TRBJ2-3,-,TGTGCCAGCAGCTTGGGGCAAACAGATACGCAGTATTTT,CASSLGQTDTQYF
TRBV9,-,TRBJ2-1,-,TGTGCCAGCAGCGGTCTGTCAGGTGAGCAGTTCTTC,CASSGLSGEQFF
TRBV12-2,-,TRBJ2-4,-,TGTGCAAGTCGCCAGGGGTTGGGGGATCATGAAAACATTCAGTACTTC,CASRQGLGDHENIQYF
TRBV5-4,TRBD2,TRBJ2-3,-,TGTGCCAGCAGCTCGCTAGCGGGAGGGAGCACAGATACGCAGTATTTT,CASSSLAGGSTDTQYF
TRBV2,TRBD1,TRBJ1-5,-,TGTGCCAGCAGTGGGACAGGGAATCAGCCCCAGCATTTT,CASSGTGNQPQHF
TRBV28,TRBD1,TRBJ1-2,few,TGTGCCAGCAGTTCTACTTCCGGGACAGGGGTCTATGGCTACACCTTC,CASSSTSGTGVYGYTF
TRBV2,-,TRBJ1-5,-,TGTGCCAGCAGTAATACGGTTGGTCAGCCCCAGCATTTT,CASSNTVGQPQHF
TRBV7-2,-,TRBJ1-2,-,TGTGCCAGCAGCTTAGGTCGGCCACAGGTCAACACCTTC,CASSLGRPQVNTF
TRBV7-9,-,TRBJ2-7,-,TGTGCCAGCAGCTTACTCTACGAGCAGTACTTC,CASSLLYEQYF
TRBV13,-,TRBJ2-7,-,TGTGCCAGCAGCTCCGGCAGGGGTATGGGCTACGAGCAGTACTTC,CASSSGRGMGYEQYF
TRBV7-9,-,TRBJ1-2,-,TGTGCCAGCAGCTTAAGCGCTGGGGCGGGAGGCTACACCTTC,CASSLSAGAGGYTF
TRBV4-1,TRBD1,TRBJ1-4,-,TGCGCCAGCAGCCAGACAGGGGTGGATGAAAAACTGTTTTTT,CASSQTGVDEKLFF
TRBV5-1,-,TRBJ2-7,-,TGCGCCAGCAGCTCTCAACTCGATTCAGGGTACGAGCAGTACTTC,CASSSQLDSGYEQYF
TRBV6-1,TRBD1,TRBJ2-5,-,TGTGCCAGCAGTGTCGGGACAGGGGGCGTTGAGACCCAGTACTTC,CASSVGTGGVETQYF
TRBV27,-,TRBJ1-1,-,TGTGCCAGCAGTTTACAGCGGAACACTGAAGCTTTCTTT,CASSLQRNTEAFF
TRBV11-2,-,TRBJ2-2,-,TGTGCCAGCAGCTTATTCGGGGGGCACCCCGGGGAGCTGTTTTTT,CASSLFGGHPGELFF
TRBV28,TRBD1,TRBJ2-5,-,TGTGCCAGCGCTACGCCCGGGACAGGGGGGACCCAGTACTTC,CASATPGTGGTQYF
TRBV6-1,-,TRBJ1-1,-,TGTGCCAGCAGGACCAAGACAGCCCAAGCTTTCTTT,CASRTKTAQAFF
TRBV11-3,TRBD1,TRBJ2-1,once,TGTGCCAGCAGCCGAGCCCGGGACAGCACTGACAATGAGCAGTTCTTC,CASSRARDSTDNEQFF
TRBV5-1,-,TRBJ2-1,-,TGCGCCAGCAACCCGGGGACTGCCCTACACAATGAGCAGTTCTTC,CASNPGTALHNEQFF
TRBV5-1,-,TRBJ2-5,-,TGCGCCAGCAGCGTCAGGGCCCGTCAAGAGACCCAGTACTTC,CASSVRARQETQYF
TRBV21-1,-,TRBJ2-7,-,TGTGCCAGCAGCAAACGCAAGACAGCTACCTACGAGCAGTACTTC,CASSKRKTATYEQYF
TRBV29-1,TRBD2,TRBJ2-1,once,TGCAGCGTGGGGCGGGAGTCGCTCCATGAGCAGTTCTTC,CSVGRESLHEQFF
TRBV5-6,TRBD2,TRBJ2-3,-,TGTGCCAGCAGCGATGGTAGCGGGGGCGGGGATACGCAGTATTTT,CASSDGSGGGDTQYF
TRBV18,TRBD2,TRBJ2-2,few,TGTGCCAGCTCACCACGGGGGGGAGCGAACACCGGGGAGCTGTTTTTT,CASSPRGGANTGELFF